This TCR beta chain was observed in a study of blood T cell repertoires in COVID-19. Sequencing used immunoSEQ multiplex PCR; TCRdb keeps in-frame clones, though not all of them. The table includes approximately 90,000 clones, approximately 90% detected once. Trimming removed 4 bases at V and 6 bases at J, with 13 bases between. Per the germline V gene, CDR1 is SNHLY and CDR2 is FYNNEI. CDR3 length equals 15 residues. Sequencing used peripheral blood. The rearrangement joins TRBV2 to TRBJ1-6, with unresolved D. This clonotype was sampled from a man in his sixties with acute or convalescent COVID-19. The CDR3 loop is CASSVFAGSNSPLHF. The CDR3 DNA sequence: TGTGCCAGCAGTGTATTCGCTGGGAGTAATTCACCCCTCCACTTT.